Listed below are T cell receptor beta chains from one sample, sequenced in a study of early T cells in non-severe SARS-CoV-2 infection. Each CDR3 protein is one row after TCRdb ran MiXCR on the 5' RACE reads. The sample lists roughly 61,000 distinct CDR3 sequences; about 12% were seen once. Sample: whole blood, taken at baseline. These receptors were obtained from an adult who was a healthcare worker with PCR-confirmed SARS-CoV-2 infection or an uninfected control (not recorded which). Both conserved end residues are part of each CDR3. D genes are given only for firm matches. The listing skips clone size in some rows; elsewhere it reads once, few, many or a size class.

D,J,size,V,length,DNA,CDR3
NA,TRBJ2-7,many,TRBV5-4,15,TGTGCCAGCACCCTAAAACCGACGGTTACCTACGAGCAGTACTTC,CASTLKPTVTYEQYF
TRBD2,TRBJ2-5,few,TRBV12-3/TRBV12-4,17,TGTGCCAGCAGCCTATCGACTAGCGGGAGCCTTGTCGAGACCCAGTACTTC,CASSLSTSGSLVETQYF
NA,TRBJ1-2,few,TRBV2,14,TGTGCCAGCAGTTTGACATCCACGGGGTATGGCTACACCTTC,CASSLTSTGYGYTF
NA,TRBJ2-7,few,TRBV27,13,TGTGCCAGCAGCTCGGGGATTACCTACGAGCAGTACTTC,CASSSGITYEQYF
NA,TRBJ2-7,medium-sized,TRBV7-9,16,TGTGCCAGCAGCACCTGGGGAGGATCAAGCTCCTACGAGCAGTACTTC,CASSTWGGSSSYEQYF
TRBD1,TRBJ1-2,NA,TRBV5-5,14,TGTGCCTGCCTACCGGGACAGGGGCCGTATGGCTACACCTTC,CACLPGQGPYGYTF
TRBD2,TRBJ2-5,NA,TRBV9,15,TGTGCCAGCAGCCCCTTAGCGGGAGGGCAAGAGACCCAGTACTTC,CASSPLAGGQETQYF
NA,TRBJ1-1,NA,TRBV29-1,15,TGCAGCGTTGAAAACCCGAAAGGTCTGAACACTGAAGCTTTCTTT,CSVENPKGLNTEAFF
NA,TRBJ1-2,NA,TRBV27,12,TGTGCCAGCAGGTCGGGAGCTTATGGCTACACCTTC,CASRSGAYGYTF
NA,TRBJ2-6,few,TRBV7-8,17,TGTGCCAGCAGCTTTCCAATTACAGGGTTTGGGGCCAACGTCCTGACTTTC,CASSFPITGFGANVLTF
NA,TRBJ1-6,NA,TRBV5-1,13,TGCGCCAGCAGCACAGACGGAAATTCACCCCTCCACTTT,CASSTDGNSPLHF
NA,TRBJ2-1,few,TRBV7-9,15,TGTGCCAGCAGCTACTTAGTCGGGCCCTCAGGGGAGCAGTTCTTC,CASSYLVGPSGEQFF
NA,TRBJ1-1,NA,TRBV25-1,13,TGTGCCAGCAGTGAATCCCACAGCCTTGGGGCTTTCTTT,CASSESHSLGAFF
NA,TRBJ2-7,NA,TRBV6-1,15,TGTGCCAGCAGTGAAATGGACAGCCTGGGCCACGAGCAGTACTTC,CASSEMDSLGHEQYF
NA,TRBJ1-1,few,TRBV6-2/TRBV6-3,13,TGTGCCAGCAGTTTTGCCCTGAACACTGAAGCTTTCTTT,CASSFALNTEAFF
NA,TRBJ1-1,many,TRBV20-1,14,TGCAGTGCGCTGAACAGGGTCGGGAACACTGAAGCTTTCTTT,CSALNRVGNTEAFF
NA,TRBJ2-7,NA,TRBV27,15,TGTGCCAGCAGTTTGAGCCAGGGCTCCTCCTACGAGCAGTACTTC,CASSLSQGSSYEQYF
NA,TRBJ2-2,few,TRBV6-2/TRBV6-3,11,TGTGCCAGCAGTGGATCCGGGGAGCTGTTTTTT,CASSGSGELFF
NA,TRBJ1-6,NA,TRBV12-3/TRBV12-4,13,TGTGCCAGCAGTTACCCGGGGAATTCACCCCTCCACTTT,CASSYPGNSPLHF
NA,TRBJ1-4,NA,TRBV5-1,15,TGCGCCAGCAGCCCTGGGGAGGGCTATAATGAAAAACTGTTTTTT,CASSPGEGYNEKLFF
TRBD1,TRBJ1-1,NA,TRBV29-1,12,TGCAGCACCGGGACAGCGAACACTGAAGCTTTCTTT,CSTGTANTEAFF